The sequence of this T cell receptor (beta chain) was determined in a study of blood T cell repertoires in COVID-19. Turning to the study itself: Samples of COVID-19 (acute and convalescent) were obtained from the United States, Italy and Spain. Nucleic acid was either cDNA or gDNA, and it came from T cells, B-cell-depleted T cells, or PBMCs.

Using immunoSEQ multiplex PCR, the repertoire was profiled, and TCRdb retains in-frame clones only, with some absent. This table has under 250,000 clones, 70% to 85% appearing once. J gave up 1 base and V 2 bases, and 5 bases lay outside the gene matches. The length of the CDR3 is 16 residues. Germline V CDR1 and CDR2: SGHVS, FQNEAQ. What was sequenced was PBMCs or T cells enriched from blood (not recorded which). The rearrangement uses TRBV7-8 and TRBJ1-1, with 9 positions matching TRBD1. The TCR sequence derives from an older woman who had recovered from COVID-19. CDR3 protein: CASSLITGGRNTEAFF. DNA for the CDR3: TGTGCCAGCAGCTTAATCACAGGGGGCAGGAACACTGAAGCTTTCTTT.